What follows are 17 T cell receptor beta chains derived from one specimen sequenced in a study of T cells in Graves' hyperthyroidism and ophthalmopathy. Researchers took RNA transcripts and amplified the TCR beta CDR3 regions from them. First-round RT-PCR with HTBI primers amplified the TCR CDR3 region. TCRdb passed the multiplex PCR reads through MiXCR, listing each CDR3 protein once. The sample contains hundreds of thousands of distinct CDR3 sequences, roughly 15% of which appear only once. The sample comprised blood. These receptors were taken from a young woman with Graves' hyperthyroidism.

This clonotype was counted only a few times. The V call is TRBV6-1, the J call TRBJ1-6, with D unclear. V lost 3 bases, J lost 0 bases, and 12 bases lay in between. The V gene's germline CDR1 is MNHNS and CDR2 SASEGT. This CDR3 has 17 residues. The CDR3 here is CASSDWWRYSYNSPLHF. CDR3 coding DNA: TGTGCCAGCAGTGATTGGTGGAGGTACTCCTATAATTCACCCCTCCACTTT.

J is TRBJ2-3 and V is TRBV3-1, with unresolved D. Germline-derived CDR1 and CDR2 are LGHDT and YNNKEL (reference sequence). The CDR3 loop spans 16 amino acids. Trimming pared 0 bases from V and 2 bases from J, leaving 12 bases between. The CDR3 reads CASSQEELGSTDTQYF. The CDR3 bases are TGTGCCAGCAGCCAAGAAGAGCTTGGGTCCACAGATACGCAGTATTTT.

This clonotype showed up just a few times. The chain combines TRBV12-3 or TRBV12-4 with TRBJ2-3; TRBD2 matches at 8 bases. The length of the CDR3 is 14 residues. Trimming cost V 7 bases and J 2 bases; bases outside gene matches: 5. In nucleotides, the CDR3 is TGTGCCAGCAACTCGGGGGGGGTCACAGATACGCAGTATTTT. Translation: CASNSGGVTDTQYF.

This clonotype appeared a few times. This sequence joins TRBV24-1 and TRBJ2-1; D remains ambiguous. Germline V gene sequence: CDR1 KGHDR, CDR2 SFDVKD. With 0 bases removed from V and 6 bases from J, the gap between germline ends came to 14 bases. The CDR3 spans 16 residues. The CDR3 nucleotides are TGTGCCACCAGTGATTTGGACCAAGGTTGGGGCAATGAGCAGTTCTTC. Its translation: CATSDLDQGWGNEQFF.

This clonotype has just a few counts. The chain couples TRBV7-2 to TRBJ2-5; the D is unclear. V lost 3 bases to trimming and J lost 2 bases, with 13 bases between them. The CDR3 runs to 15 residues. Per the germline V gene, CDR1 is SGHTA and CDR2 is FQGNSA. As DNA, the CDR3 is TGTGCCAGCAGCTTCGGCTTGGGCTTACAAGAGACCCAGTACTTC. Amino acid sequence: CASSFGLGLQETQYF.

The chain recombines TRBV11-2 with TRBJ2-1; D is uncertain. CDR1 is SGHAT, CDR2 FQNNGV, per germline. Trimming pared 6 bases from V and 3 bases from J, leaving 9 bases between. This CDR3 has 13 residues. DNA of the CDR3: TGTGCCAGCAGGGAAGCGAGCTACAATGAGCAGTTCTTC. Protein sequence: CASREASYNEQFF.

This clonotype was recorded at least ten times. V usage is TRBV12-3 or TRBV12-4 and J usage is TRBJ2-7; no definite D call. This CDR3 comprises 12 residues. V lost 5 bases and J 4 bases, leaving 9 bases between the germline ends. CDR3 bases: TGTGCCAGCAGTACCGCCCCTTACGAGCAGTACTTC. Protein product: CASSTAPYEQYF.

Points on this clonotype: A much larger clone sits a single nucleotide away, making a read error possible. The gene calls are TRBV29-1 and TRBJ1-4; D gene uncertain. The CDR3 is 15 amino acids. Per the germline V gene, CDR1 is SQVTM and CDR2 is ANQGSEA. This chain's CDR3 is CSVEDKGRWGENLFF. The DNA for the CDR3 is TGCAGCGTTGAAGATAAAGGGCGGTGGGGTGAAAACCTGTTTTTT.

The chain is built from TRBV12-3 or TRBV12-4 and TRBJ2-7, with D possibly being TRBD1 (6 bases). With 7 bases removed from V and 3 bases from J, the gap between germline ends came to 13 bases. CDR3 length: 13 amino acids. The CDR3: CASTQTGYYEQYF. The CDR3 nucleotides are TGTGCCAGCACCCAGACAGGTTACTACGAGCAGTACTTC.

On this clonotype itself: One junction end does not reproduce the germline sequence, and a read error may be involved. V gene TRBV11-2 combines with J gene TRBJ2-7, with TRBD2 matching 11 bases. CDR1 is SGHAT, CDR2 FQNNGV, per germline. This CDR3 spans 15 amino acids. CDR3 nucleotide sequence: TGTGCCGGCAGCATACGACTAGCGGGACCTTACGAGCAGTACTTC. This encodes CAGSIRLAGPYEQYF.

The V gene is TRBV20-1, the J gene TRBJ1-6; TRBD1 agrees at 9 bases. J gave up 6 bases and V 0 bases, and 6 bases lay outside the gene matches. CDR1 is DFQATT and CDR2 is SNEGSKA in the germline V gene (reference sequence). The CDR3 sequence is 16 residues long. CDR3 region: CSARETGGGFNSPLHF. CDR3 DNA sequence: TGCAGTGCTAGAGAAACAGGGGGCGGGTTTAATTCACCCCTCCACTTT.

This clonotype showed up just a few times. CDR3 sequence reads: CASTRGTGGQPQHF. CDR3 DNA sequence: TGTGCCAGCACTAGAGGGACAGGGGGCCAGCCCCAGCATTTT. The chain has TRBV12-3 or TRBV12-4 and TRBJ1-5, with 12 nucleotides matching TRBD1. This CDR3 comprises 14 residues. J gave up 7 bases and V 7 bases, and 5 bases lay outside the gene matches.

This clonotype appeared many times. This chain joins TRBV6-1 and TRBJ2-5; D is perhaps TRBD1 (6 bases). V lost 6 bases and J lost 5, with 13 bases in between. Germline CDR1 MNHNS, CDR2 SASEGT. CDR3 length: 13 amino acids. CDR3 DNA sequence: TGTGCCAGCAGCAGGACAGTTGGGGAGACCCAGTACTTC. This codes for CASSRTVGETQYF.

The sample holds a few counts of this clonotype. V and J are TRBV15 and TRBJ2-7; 7 positions match TRBD1. The CDR3 contains 15 residues. Germline values: CDR1 LNHNV, CDR2 YYDKDF (reference sequence). The trim removed 2 bases at V and 3 bases at J, leaving 7 bases unmatched. CDR3 DNA sequence: TGTGCCACCAGCAGACATCGGACAGGAGACTACGAGCAGTACTTC. It translates to CATSRHRTGDYEQYF.

Ten or more counts support this clonotype. The chain has TRBV3-1 and TRBJ1-1, with D uncertain. This CDR3 is built from 14 residues. V dropped 8 bases and J dropped 1 base, with 14 bases sitting between them. Germline V gene data show CDR1 as LGHDT and CDR2 as YNNKEL (reference sequence). CDR3 residues: CASAMAEPNTEAFF. In DNA form, the CDR3 reads TGTGCCAGCGCGATGGCGGAGCCGAACACTGAAGCTTTCTTT.

In DNA form, the CDR3 reads TGTGCCAGCAGCCAAGTTGGGACTGTGACCTACAATGAGCAGTTCTTC. Amino acids: CASSQVGTVTYNEQFF. The chain has TRBV14 and TRBJ2-1; weak D call: TRBD2 (6 bases). Trimming shortened V by 1 base and J by 2 bases, and 12 bases separated the two germline ends. The CDR3 is 16 residues long. The germline V gene has CDR1 SGHDN and CDR2 FVKESK.

With regard to this clonotype: A read error may be the cause here, since a much bigger clone is one base away. The chain couples TRBV24-1 to TRBJ2-1, with a weak D call TRBD2 (6 bases). Matching the DNA end better, TRBJ2-7 makes the J call doubtful. CDR1 is KGHDR, CDR2 SFDVKD, per germline. This CDR3 contains 15 residues. CDR3 residues: CATSDWDSQYNEQYF. CDR3 DNA sequence: TGTGCCACCAGTGATTGGGACTCACAGTACAATGAGCAGTACTTC.